This TCR beta chain was retrieved from a study of blood T cell repertoires in COVID-19. This CDR3 has 16 amino acids. From germline, CDR1 is MGHRA and CDR2 YSYEKL. Trimming removed 1 base from V and 3 bases from J; junction bases left unmatched: 5. Generated by immunoSEQ multiplex PCR, the TCRdb table keeps only in-frame clones and is missing some. The data show roughly 62,000 clones, with more than 60% seen just once and around 21% held by the top ten. This TCR came from an elderly woman with active or convalescent COVID-19. The sequenced sample consisted of peripheral blood. This chain joins TRBV4-1 and TRBJ2-1; TRBD2 agrees at 8 bases. The CDR3 loop reads CASSQAAGGLYNEQFF. Here the CDR3 DNA reads TGCGCCAGCAGCCAAGCCGCGGGGGGACTCTACAATGAGCAGTTCTTC.